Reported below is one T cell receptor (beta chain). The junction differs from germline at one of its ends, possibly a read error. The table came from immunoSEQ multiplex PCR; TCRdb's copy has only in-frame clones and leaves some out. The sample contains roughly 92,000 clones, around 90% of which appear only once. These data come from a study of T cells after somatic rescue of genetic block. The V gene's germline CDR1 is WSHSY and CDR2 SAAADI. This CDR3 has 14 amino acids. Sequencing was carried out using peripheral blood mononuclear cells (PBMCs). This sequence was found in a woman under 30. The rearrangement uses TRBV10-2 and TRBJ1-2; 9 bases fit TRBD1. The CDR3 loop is CASSGQGENYGCTF. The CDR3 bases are TGCGCCAGCAGTGGACAGGGGGAGAACTATGGCTGCACCTTC.